These 18 T cell receptor beta chains came from one sample sequenced in a study of monozygotic twins with inflammatory bowel disease. For each CDR3 protein, TCRdb gives one entry from its re-call of the 5' RACE reads, without DNA. The sample's table shows 350,000 to 550,000 distinct CDR3 sequences. The sequenced sample was blood. Receptors were obtained from a human donor with ulcerative colitis or Crohn's disease, or a healthy co-twin of an affected twin (not recorded which).

The rearrangement links TRBV5-5 to TRBJ2-7; the D call from TCRdb, TRBD1, cannot be confirmed without DNA. This CDR3 comprises 16 residues. CDR1 is SGHKS and CDR2 is YYEKEE in the germline V gene (reference sequence). The CDR3 sequence: CASSGTIPGGPYEQYF.

The chain carries TRBV9 and TRBJ1-2; the D gene TCRdb calls, TRBD1, cannot be checked with no DNA. The CDR3 extends over 15 amino acids. The germline CDR1 and CDR2 sequences are SGDLS and YYNGEE. CDR3 residues: CASSVADTAWDGYTF.

The chain employs TRBV12-3 or TRBV12-4 and TRBJ2-7; the TCRdb D gene call, TRBD1, has no DNA to confirm it. CDR3 length: 14 amino acids. The CDR3 here is CASSARQGSYEQYF.

The rearrangement joins TRBV12-3 or TRBV12-4 to TRBJ1-5; the D call of TRBD1 rests on TCRdb alone, since no DNA is present to check it. The length of the CDR3 is 15 residues. CDR3 region: CASSLAGAGSQPQHF.

V and J are TRBV7-2 and TRBJ2-2. The CDR3 consists of 15 residues. Germline loops: CDR1 SGHTA, CDR2 FQGNSA. Here the CDR3 reads CASSSAVMYGGELFF.

The chain links TRBV5-5 to TRBJ1-4. Germline V lookup: CDR1 SGHKS, CDR2 YYEKEE (reference sequence). The CDR3 length is 15 residues. This chain's CDR3 is CASSLEGSTNEKLFF.

This chain connects TRBV5-1 to TRBJ2-4; TCRdb picks TRBD1, but there is no DNA to check that call. The CDR3 extends over 14 amino acids. Germline-derived CDR1 and CDR2 are SGHRS and YFSETQ. The chain's CDR3 is CASSSSGGENIQYF.

V usage is TRBV12-3 or TRBV12-4 and J usage is TRBJ1-4. This CDR3 contains 14 residues. The CDR3 here is CASNGGRASEKLFF.

The chain uses TRBV5-1 and TRBJ2-7; lacking DNA, the TRBD1 call made by TCRdb goes unchecked. There are 14 residues in the CDR3. Germline CDR1 is SGHRS and CDR2 is YFSETQ. The CDR3 sequence is CASSLQDTSYEQYF.

The genes are TRBV27 and TRBJ1-6; as DNA is missing, the TRBD1 call by TCRdb cannot be tested. The germline V gene has CDR1 MNHEY and CDR2 SMNVEV (reference sequence). This CDR3 has 14 residues. This chain's CDR3 is CASSFAQDNSPLHF.

The J gene is TRBJ2-3, the V gene TRBV6-5. CDR3 length equals 15 residues. CDR1 and CDR2 from the germline V gene are MNHEY and SVGAGI. CDR3 loop: CASSYSRNPADTQYF.

The J gene is TRBJ2-6, the V gene TRBV7-8. This CDR3 has 16 amino acids. Germline-derived CDR1 and CDR2 are SGHVS and FQNEAQ. The CDR3: CASSFEASSGANVLTF.

The chain combines TRBV11-2 with TRBJ2-5. The CDR3 loop spans 15 amino acids. Germline values: CDR1 SGHAT, CDR2 FQNNGV. The CDR3 spells CASSYSGSKQETQYF.

This chain connects TRBV12-3 or TRBV12-4 to TRBJ1-1; without DNA, the TCRdb call of TRBD1 cannot be checked. The length of the CDR3 is 14 residues. This CDR3 is CASSFTGRGTEAFF.

The V gene is TRBV6-1, the J gene TRBJ2-3; the TCRdb D gene call, TRBD2, has no DNA to confirm it. The CDR3 has 15 amino acids. Germline V gene sequence: CDR1 MNHNS, CDR2 SASEGT. CDR3 loop: CASRSTGGTTDTQYF.

The V gene is TRBV20-1, the J gene TRBJ2-7; the D gene TCRdb calls, TRBD1, cannot be checked with no DNA. The CDR3 covers 13 residues. Germline assignment: CDR1 DFQATT and CDR2 SNEGSKA (reference sequence). The chain's CDR3 is CSAPGTGPYEQYF.

The chain employs TRBV7-2 and TRBJ2-7; without DNA, the TCRdb call of TRBD1 cannot be checked. In germline, CDR1 is SGHTA, CDR2 FQGNSA. CDR3 size: 15 residues. The CDR3 spells CASSLSVGQNYEQYF.

The chain joins TRBV20-1 to TRBJ2-2. The CDR3 has 14 residues. Germline V CDR1 and CDR2: DFQATT, SNEGSKA (reference sequence). CDR3 in amino acids: CSARDSRSTGELFF.